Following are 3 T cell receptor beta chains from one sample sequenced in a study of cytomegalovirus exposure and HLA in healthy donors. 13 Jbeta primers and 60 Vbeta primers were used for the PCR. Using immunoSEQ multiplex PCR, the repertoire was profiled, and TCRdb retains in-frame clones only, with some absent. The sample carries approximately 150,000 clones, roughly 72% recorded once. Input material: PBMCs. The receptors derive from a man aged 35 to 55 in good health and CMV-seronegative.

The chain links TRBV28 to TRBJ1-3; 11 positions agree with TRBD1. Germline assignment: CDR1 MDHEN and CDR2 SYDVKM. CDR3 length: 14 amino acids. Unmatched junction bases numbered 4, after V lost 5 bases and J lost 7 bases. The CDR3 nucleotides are TGTGCCAGCAGTGGACAGGGGGCGATGAACACCATATATTTT. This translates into CASSGQGAMNTIYF.

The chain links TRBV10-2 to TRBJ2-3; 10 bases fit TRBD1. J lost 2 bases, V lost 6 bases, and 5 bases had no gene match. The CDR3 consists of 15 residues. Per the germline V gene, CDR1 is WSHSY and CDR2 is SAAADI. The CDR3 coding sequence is TGCGCCAGCAGATCCGGGACAGGGGTCACAGATACGCAGTATTTT. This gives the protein CASRSGTGVTDTQYF.

CDR3 nucleotide sequence: TGTGCCAGCGTGGAAATAGGACTACGGTTCCACGAGCAGTACTTC. Residues: CASVEIGLRFHEQYF. This chain joins TRBV2 and TRBJ2-7, with a possible D match to TRBD2 (6 bases). Trimming pared 8 bases from V and 5 bases from J, leaving 22 bases between. The CDR3 is 15 amino acids. Germline V gene data show CDR1 as SNHLY and CDR2 as FYNNEI.